This T cell receptor beta chain was observed in a study of graft-versus-host responses after intestinal transplantation. In the study overall: Transplants were multivisceral, liver-intestinal, or isolated intestinal. The recipients all started with anti-thymocyte globulin induction and then took tacrolimus and steroids for 3 to 4 years.

V lost 2 bases, J lost 6 bases, and 8 bases lay in between. Germline loops: CDR1 WSHSY, CDR2 SAAADI. The CDR3 is 14 amino acids. Sequencing used immunoSEQ multiplex PCR; TCRdb keeps in-frame clones, though not all of them. The table lists roughly 100,000 clones, over 85% of them singletons. Study results and caveats: Within the allografts of patients who had graft-donor T cell macrochimerism, graft-versus-host to host-versus-graft clonal ratios were high. The marrow of recipients harbored GvH clones, and ileum or blood showed some of them first.

Remarks on this clone: Its specificity is not known.

This clonotype was obtained from a human donor who received an intestinal transplant. Sequencing was performed on unstimulated CD8+ T cells sorted from spleen or lymph node cells, taken before intestinal transplant. The chain combines TRBV10-2 with TRBJ1-6; D might be TRBD1 (5 bases). The CDR3 is CASSEQGGNSPLHF. The CDR3, as DNA: TGCGCCAGCAGTGAGCAGGGAGGTAATTCACCCCTCCACTTT.